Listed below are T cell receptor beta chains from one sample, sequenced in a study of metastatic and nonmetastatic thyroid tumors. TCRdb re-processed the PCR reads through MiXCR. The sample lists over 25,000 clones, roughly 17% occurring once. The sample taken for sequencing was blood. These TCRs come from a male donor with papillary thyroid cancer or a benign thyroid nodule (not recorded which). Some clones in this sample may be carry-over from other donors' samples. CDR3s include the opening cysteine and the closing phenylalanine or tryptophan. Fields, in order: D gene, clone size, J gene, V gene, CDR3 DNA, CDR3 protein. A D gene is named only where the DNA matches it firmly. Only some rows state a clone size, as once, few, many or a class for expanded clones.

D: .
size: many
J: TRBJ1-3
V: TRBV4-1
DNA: TGCGCCAGCAGCCAACTTTTGCGGGGTATTAGTGGAACCACCATATATTTT
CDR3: CASSQLLRGISGTTIYF

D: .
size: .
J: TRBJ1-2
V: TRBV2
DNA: TGTGCCAGCAGTGACGGGGTGGGCTATGGCCACGCCTTC
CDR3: CASSDGVGYGHAF

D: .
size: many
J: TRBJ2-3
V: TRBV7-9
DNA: TGTGCCAGCAGCGCCGCAGATACGCAGTATTTT
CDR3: CASSAADTQYF

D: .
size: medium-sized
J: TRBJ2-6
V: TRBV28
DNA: TGTGCCAGCAGTTTCCAGGGTGGGGCCAACGTCCTGACTTTC
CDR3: CASSFQGGANVLTF

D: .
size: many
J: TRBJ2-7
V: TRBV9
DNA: TGTGCCAGCAGCGCATCCGGGACAAAGCCCTACGAGCAGTACTTC
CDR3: CASSASGTKPYEQYF

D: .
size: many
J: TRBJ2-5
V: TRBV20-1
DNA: TGCAGTGCCACTCCTCAACCGACAGAGACCCAGTACTTC
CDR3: CSATPQPTETQYF

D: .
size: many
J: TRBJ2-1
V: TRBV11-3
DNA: TGTGCCAGCAGCTTCTCTAACGGCAATGAGCAGTTCTTC
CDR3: CASSFSNGNEQFF

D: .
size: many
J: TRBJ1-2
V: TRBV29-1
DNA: TGCAGCGTTGAAGATTTAGGGGGGCCATATGGCTACACCTTC
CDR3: CSVEDLGGPYGYTF

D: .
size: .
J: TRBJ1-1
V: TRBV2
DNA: TGTGCCAGCAGGGTGGGGTTGCAGACTGAAGCTTTCTTT
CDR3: CASRVGLQTEAFF

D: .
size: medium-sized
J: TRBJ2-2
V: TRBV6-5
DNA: TGTGCCAGCAGTTACACACGTACCGGGGAGCTGTTTTTT
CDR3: CASSYTRTGELFF

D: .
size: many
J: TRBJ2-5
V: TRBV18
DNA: TGTGCCAGCTCACCAAGGGCCCAAGAGACCCAGTACTTC
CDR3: CASSPRAQETQYF

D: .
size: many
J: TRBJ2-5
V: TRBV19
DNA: TGTGCCAGTAGTACCGCCGGGACTTCCTCCGAGACCCAGTACTTC
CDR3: CASSTAGTSSETQYF

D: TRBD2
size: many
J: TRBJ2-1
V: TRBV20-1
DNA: TGCAGTGCTAGAGAGACTAGCGGGAGCGATGAGCAGTTCTTC
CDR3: CSARETSGSDEQFF

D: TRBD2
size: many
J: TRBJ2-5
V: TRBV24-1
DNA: TGTGCCACCAGTGAAAGTGGTAGCGGGGACGGGGAGACCCAGTACTTC
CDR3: CATSESGSGDGETQYF

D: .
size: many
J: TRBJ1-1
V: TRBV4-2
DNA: TGTGCCAGCAGCCCCGACGCTGAGCGCGGCACTGAAGCTTTCTTT
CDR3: CASSPDAERGTEAFF

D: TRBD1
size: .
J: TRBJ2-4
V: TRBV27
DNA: TGTGCCAGCAGTTTAAAACCGGGACAGGTGGGCAAAAACATTCAGTACTTC
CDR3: CASSLKPGQVGKNIQYF

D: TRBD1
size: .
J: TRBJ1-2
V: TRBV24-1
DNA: TGTGCCACCATTGACCCCGGGACAGGGTGCGATGGCTACACCTTC
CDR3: CATIDPGTGCDGYTF

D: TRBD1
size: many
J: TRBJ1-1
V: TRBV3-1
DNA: TGTGCCAGCACCAGACAGGGAAGAGGGACTGAAGCTTTCTTT
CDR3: CASTRQGRGTEAFF

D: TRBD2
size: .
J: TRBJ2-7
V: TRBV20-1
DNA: TGCAGTGCCGAGGCGGGAGGTTCGGAGTCCAACGAGCAGTACTTC
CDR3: CSAEAGGSESNEQYF

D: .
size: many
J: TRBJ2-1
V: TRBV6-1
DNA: TGTGCCAGCACCCCAGGACTGGACTACAATGAGCAGTTCTTC
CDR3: CASTPGLDYNEQFF

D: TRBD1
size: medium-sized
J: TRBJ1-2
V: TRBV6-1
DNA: TGTGCCAGTGGGGACAGGGACGGCTACACCTTC
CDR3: CASGDRDGYTF

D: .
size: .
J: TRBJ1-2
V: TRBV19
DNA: TGTGCCAGTAGTGTCAACCAGAACTATGGCTACACCTTC
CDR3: CASSVNQNYGYTF

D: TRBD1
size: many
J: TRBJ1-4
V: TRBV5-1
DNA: TGCGCCAGCAGCTTGGGGTCCGGGACAGGCGGTGAAAAACTGTTTTTT
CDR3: CASSLGSGTGGEKLFF

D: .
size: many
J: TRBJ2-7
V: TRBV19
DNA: TGTGCCGGTAGTCCCGGGGACGTGAGCTCCTACGAGCAGTACTTC
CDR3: CAGSPGDVSSYEQYF

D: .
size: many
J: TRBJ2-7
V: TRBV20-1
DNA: TGCAGTGCTAGCTCCGGGAGCTCCTACGAGCAGTACTTC
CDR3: CSASSGSSYEQYF

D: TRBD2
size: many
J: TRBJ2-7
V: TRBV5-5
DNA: TGTGCCAGCAGCCCCGGGGGGGTATACTACGAGCAGTACTTC
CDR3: CASSPGGVYYEQYF

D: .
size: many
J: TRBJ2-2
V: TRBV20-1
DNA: TGCAGTGCTAGCCCGGACAGCAACACCGGGGAGCTGTTTTTT
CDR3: CSASPDSNTGELFF

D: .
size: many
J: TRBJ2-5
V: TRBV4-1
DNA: TGCGCCAGCAGCCGAGGAGTAAGGTCTGGGGAGACCCAGTACTTC
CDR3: CASSRGVRSGETQYF

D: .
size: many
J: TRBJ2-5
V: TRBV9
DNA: TGTGCCAGCAGCGTTTCGGTGGCAGCCCAAGAGACCCAGTACTTC
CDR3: CASSVSVAAQETQYF

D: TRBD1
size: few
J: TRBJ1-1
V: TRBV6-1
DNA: TGTGCCAGCAGTGAGGGGACAGGGGAGGGCACTGAAGCTTTCTTT
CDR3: CASSEGTGEGTEAFF

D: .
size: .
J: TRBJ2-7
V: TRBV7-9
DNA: TGTGCCAGCAGCCCCCCCACGGTTTACGAGCAGTACTTC
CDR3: CASSPPTVYEQYF

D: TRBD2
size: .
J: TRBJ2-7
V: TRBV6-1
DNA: TGTGCCAGCAGGAGCGGGAGTATTTACGAGGTGTACTTC
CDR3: CASRSGSIYEVYF

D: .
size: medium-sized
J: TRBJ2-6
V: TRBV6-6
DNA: TGTGCCAGCAGTTATTACGGGGCGGGGGCCAACGTCCTGACTTTC
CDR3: CASSYYGAGANVLTF

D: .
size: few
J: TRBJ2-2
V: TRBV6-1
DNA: TGTGCCAGCCAGACCCTACTAGATGGCGGGGAGCTGTTTTTT
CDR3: CASQTLLDGGELFF